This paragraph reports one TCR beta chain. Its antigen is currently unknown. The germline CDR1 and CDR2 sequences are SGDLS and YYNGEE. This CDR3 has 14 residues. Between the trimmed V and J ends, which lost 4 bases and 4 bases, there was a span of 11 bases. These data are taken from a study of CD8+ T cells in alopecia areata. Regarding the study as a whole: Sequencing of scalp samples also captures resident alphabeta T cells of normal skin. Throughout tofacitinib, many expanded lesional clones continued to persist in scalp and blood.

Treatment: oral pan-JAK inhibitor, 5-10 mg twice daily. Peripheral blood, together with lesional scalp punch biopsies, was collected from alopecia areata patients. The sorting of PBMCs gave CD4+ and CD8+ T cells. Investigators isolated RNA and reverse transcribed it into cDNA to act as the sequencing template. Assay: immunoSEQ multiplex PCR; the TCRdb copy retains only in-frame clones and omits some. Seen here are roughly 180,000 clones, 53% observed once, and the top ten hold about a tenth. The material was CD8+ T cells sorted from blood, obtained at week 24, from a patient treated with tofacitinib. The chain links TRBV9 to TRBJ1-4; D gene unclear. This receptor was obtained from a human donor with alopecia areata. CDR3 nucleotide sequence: TGTGCCAGCAGCTCCGGAGGCTTTAATGAAAAACTGTTTTTT. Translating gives CASSSGGFNEKLFF.